The rows below give T cell receptor beta chains drawn from one sample of a study of T cells after yellow fever vaccination. Using its own MiXCR run on the 5' RACE reads, TCRdb lists one record per CDR3 protein. The sample consists of around 320,000 distinct CDR3 sequences, approximately 4.3% of them appearing once. The starting material was PBMCs, obtained 15 days after the yellow fever booster vaccination. The receptors shown here come from a man aged 18 to 30 who received the YFV17D yellow fever vaccine. Each CDR3 is given with its conserved first and last residue. D genes are given only for firm matches. Clone sizes are given selectively: once, few, many, or a class where the clone is expanded.

V gene	J gene	clone size	D gene	CDR3 DNA	CDR3 protein
TRBV18	TRBJ1-2	-	TRBD1	TGTGCCAGCTCCGACAGGGTTGGCGGCTACACCTTC	CASSDRVGGYTF
TRBV20-1	TRBJ1-2	-	TRBD1	TGCAGTGCTCGTCGGACAGGGTACTATGGCTACACCTTC	CSARRTGYYGYTF
TRBV20-1	TRBJ1-5	-	TRBD1	TGCAGTGCCAAGGGACAGGGTGTACAGCCCCAGCATTTT	CSAKGQGVQPQHF
TRBV6-4	TRBJ2-3	many	-	TGTGCCAGCAGTGACGGGCCCACAGATACGCAGTATTTT	CASSDGPTDTQYF
TRBV10-3	TRBJ2-5	many	TRBD2	TGTGCCATCAGTGAGAATCTGGGACTAGCGGGGGGGCAGACCCAGTACTTC	CAISENLGLAGGQTQYF
TRBV12-3/TRBV12-4	TRBJ1-3	many	-	TGTGCCAGCAGTTTTGTGGACTCTGGAAACACCATATATTTT	CASSFVDSGNTIYF
TRBV6-1	TRBJ2-1	few	-	TGTGCCAGCAGAGGAGGTTACAATGAGCAGTTCTTC	CASRGGYNEQFF
TRBV9	TRBJ1-6	few	-	TGTGCCAGCAGCGTATCACCAGACAGCGACGTAACACCCCTCCACTTT	CASSVSPDSDVTPLHF
TRBV20-1	TRBJ1-5	-	-	TGCAGTGCTAGAGATCAGGGGAACCATTTT	CSARDQGNHF
TRBV11-2	TRBJ2-3	-	TRBD2	TGTGCCAGCAGCCCCGCGGGGGTGTTTACAGATACGCAGTATTTT	CASSPAGVFTDTQYF
TRBV12-3/TRBV12-4	TRBJ1-1	many	-	TGTGCCAGCAGTTTACTCGCGGGAATTTTGGACACTGAAGCTTTCTTT	CASSLLAGILDTEAFF
TRBV4-2	TRBJ1-2	-	-	TGTGCCAGCAGCCAAAACCCCGACGGGGGGGCCCTGCATGGCTACACCTTC	CASSQNPDGGALHGYTF
TRBV5-6	TRBJ1-5	-	-	TGTGCCAGCTCCTCGGTGCGGAGCAATCAGCCCCAGCATTTT	CASSSVRSNQPQHF
TRBV6-5	TRBJ2-7	many	-	TGTGCCAGCAGTCGCGATAATAGTGGGACGAGGTCCTACGAGCAGTACTTC	CASSRDNSGTRSYEQYF
TRBV3-1	TRBJ1-2	few	-	TGTGCCAGCAGTCCGTTGGGAGGGCCCTATGGCTACACCTTC	CASSPLGGPYGYTF
TRBV7-9	TRBJ2-5	many	-	TGTGCCAGCAGCAACGGGGTCCGGGAGACCCAGTACTTC	CASSNGVRETQYF
TRBV7-2	TRBJ2-3	many	-	TGTGCCAGCAGCTTAGGAGACAGGCTTAGCACAGATACGCAGTATTTT	CASSLGDRLSTDTQYF
TRBV4-2	TRBJ1-1	many	-	TGTGCCAGCAGCCAACGGTGGCAGAGCACTGAAGCTTTCTTT	CASSQRWQSTEAFF
TRBV6-2/TRBV6-3	TRBJ2-1	many	-	TGTGCCAGCGGGGGAACCTACAATGAGCAGTTCTTC	CASGGTYNEQFF
TRBV7-9	TRBJ2-3	many	-	TGTGCCAGCTTTTCGGGTCGCACAGATACGCAGTATTTT	CASFSGRTDTQYF
TRBV4-1	TRBJ1-2	many	-	TGCGCCAGCAGCCAAACCGGGACTGACCTCTATGGCTACACCTTC	CASSQTGTDLYGYTF
TRBV5-1	TRBJ1-4	many	-	TGCGCCAGCAGCTTGGATGGGACTTCTAATGAAAAACTGTTTTTT	CASSLDGTSNEKLFF
TRBV7-2	TRBJ2-5	many	-	TGTGCCAGCAGCTTCAACGCAGGGAAAGAGACCCAGTACTTC	CASSFNAGKETQYF
TRBV6-5	TRBJ1-6	many	-	TGTGCCAGCAGGCGAACCGCCAGCCCTTATTCACCCCTCCACTTT	CASRRTASPYSPLHF
TRBV7-2	TRBJ1-5	many	-	TGTGCCAGCAGCCCCCACGGGGGTCGAGATCAGCCCCAGCATTTT	CASSPHGGRDQPQHF
TRBV5-1	TRBJ2-1	-	-	TGCGCCAGCAGTGGGGTCTGGGAGCAGTTCTTC	CASSGVWEQFF
TRBV7-2	TRBJ2-1	many	TRBD1	TGTGCCAGCAGCTTGGGGCTCCGGGACAGGGACTACAATGAGCAGTTCTTC	CASSLGLRDRDYNEQFF
TRBV7-2	TRBJ2-3	many	TRBD2	TGTGCCAGCAGCATTAGCGGGGTGGATAAAGATACGCAGTATTTT	CASSISGVDKDTQYF
TRBV7-3	TRBJ2-2	-	-	TGTGCCAGCAGCTTAACCCTCACTAAGGTCGGCGGGGAGCTGTTTTTT	CASSLTLTKVGGELFF
TRBV7-2	TRBJ2-1	many	TRBD2	TGTGCCAGCAGCCGGGGACTAGCGGTTAATGAGCAGTTCTTC	CASSRGLAVNEQFF
TRBV12-3/TRBV12-4	TRBJ1-2	-	-	TGTGCCAGCAGCATCAGGGCTGATGGCTACACCTTC	CASSIRADGYTF
TRBV16	TRBJ1-3	many	TRBD1	TGTGCCAGCAGCCAATCTGGGACAGGCTCTGGAAACACCATATATTTT	CASSQSGTGSGNTIYF
TRBV20-1	TRBJ2-3	many	TRBD1	TGCAGTACCGGACAGGTTTCCACAGATACGCAGTATTTT	CSTGQVSTDTQYF
TRBV7-2	TRBJ2-3	many	TRBD2	TGTGCCAGCAGCTTAATTGCGGGGGGGAGCACAGATACGCAGTATTTT	CASSLIAGGSTDTQYF
TRBV7-6	TRBJ1-4	-	-	TGTGCCAGCAGTTTGACCGGGACGCGTGGTGAAAAACTGTTTTTT	CASSLTGTRGEKLFF